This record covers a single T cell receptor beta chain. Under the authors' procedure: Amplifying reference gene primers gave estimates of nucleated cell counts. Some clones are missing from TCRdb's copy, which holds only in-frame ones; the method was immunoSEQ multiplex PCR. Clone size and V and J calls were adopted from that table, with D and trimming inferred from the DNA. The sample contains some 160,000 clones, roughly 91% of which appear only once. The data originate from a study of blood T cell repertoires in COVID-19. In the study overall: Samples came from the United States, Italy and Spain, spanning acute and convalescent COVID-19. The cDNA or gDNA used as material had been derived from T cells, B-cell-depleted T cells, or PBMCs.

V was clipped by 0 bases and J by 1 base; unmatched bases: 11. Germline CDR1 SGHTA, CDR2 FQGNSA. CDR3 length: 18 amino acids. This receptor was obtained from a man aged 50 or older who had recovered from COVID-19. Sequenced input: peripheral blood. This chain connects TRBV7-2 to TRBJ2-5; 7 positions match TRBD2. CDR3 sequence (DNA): TGTGCCAGCAGCTTAGCAGGTCGTGGCGGGGGAGTCCAAGAGACCCAGTACTTC. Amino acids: CASSLAGRGGGVQETQYF. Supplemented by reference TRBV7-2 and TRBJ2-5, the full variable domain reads GAGVSQSPSNKVTEKGKDVELRCDPISGHTALYWYRQSLGQGLEFLIYFQGNSAPDKSGLPSDRFSAERTGGSVSTLTIQRTQQEDSAVYLCASSLAGRGGGVQETQYFGPGTRLLVL.